This TCR beta chain was identified during a study of blood T cell repertoires in COVID-19. This clone was detected a few times. The CDR3 has 13 residues. Trimming took 0 bases from V and 5 from J, leaving 5 bases between them. Germline loops: CDR1 LGHDT, CDR2 YNNKEL (reference sequence). The table came from immunoSEQ multiplex PCR; TCRdb's copy has only in-frame clones and leaves some out. The repertoire holds around 100,000 clones, with about nine tenths as singletons. Input material: peripheral blood. The sequence was collected from a woman between 45 and 60 years old with COVID-19, enrolled during active disease. The rearrangement links TRBV3-1 (or the pseudogene TRBV3-2) to TRBJ1-5; the D is unclear. Here the CDR3 DNA reads TGTGCCAGCAGCCAAGAACGAGATCAGCCCCAGCATTTT. Its protein product is CASSQERDQPQHF.